This T cell receptor beta chain was identified during a study of T-cell memory formation after mild COVID-19. Study-level results: Contracting CD8+ clones were enriched in EMRA, CD4+ mainly in CM and EM. While clones contracting from day 15 to 85 were balanced between CD4 and CD8, later expanders leaned CD4+. Memory cells collected pre-infection included some clones that later responded, suggesting cross-reactive memory joined.

5'RACE primed at constant segments yielded TCR alpha and TCR beta cDNA libraries bearing sample barcodes and UMIs. TCRdb ran MiXCR on the 5' RACE reads and lists one entry per CDR3 protein. This table holds 350,000 to 500,000 distinct CDR3 sequences, roughly 18% found once. With regard to this clonotype: What it binds is unknown.

The germline CDR1 and CDR2 sequences are KGHDR and SFDVKD. Trimming took off 4 bases at V and 2 bases at J, with 9 bases between the two ends. The CDR3 runs 14 residues. The sample was PBMCs or a T cell subset sorted from them (not recorded which). J is TRBJ2-3 and V is TRBV24-1; D is unresolved. The sequence was collected from a man aged 18 to 29 who had mild COVID-19 (a few samples of this study predate the infection). Cell type and time point are not known. CDR3 DNA: TGTGCCACCAGTGAATCTGGGGTCACAGATACGCAGTATTTT. This sequence encodes CATSESGVTDTQYF.